The 30 T cell receptor beta chains in this list originate from one sample, sequenced in a study of T cell repertoires and HLA-DP antigens. These receptors are not linked to any known antigen. TCRdb's copy holds only in-frame clones and misses some; the assay was immunoSEQ multiplex PCR. The sample contains about 120,000 clones, 80% to 95% of which appear only once. Sequencing was done on a sample of CD4+ T cells from PBMCs. Receptors originate from a woman aged 18-35 years in good health and CMV-seronegative.

J is TRBJ2-3 and V is TRBV18; 8 nucleotides line up with TRBD2. Germline V gene sequence: CDR1 KGHSH, CDR2 LQKENI. V was pared by 1 base and J by 6 bases, with 9 bases of the junction left unmatched. The CDR3 is made up of 16 amino acids. CDR3 in amino acids: CASSPRDGRAVDTQYF. CDR3 DNA: TGTGCCAGCTCACCACGAGACGGGAGGGCGGTCGATACGCAGTATTTT. Variable domain in full (rest from reference TRBV18 and TRBJ2-3): NAGVMQNPRHLVRRRGQEARLRCSPMKGHSHVYWYRQLPEEGLKFMVYLQKENIIDESGMPKERFSAEFPKEGPSILRIQQVVRGDSAAYFCASSPRDGRAVDTQYFGPGTRLTVL.

The V and J genes are TRBV29-1 and TRBJ1-1; a possible D gene is TRBD1 (6 bases). Germline CDR1 and CDR2: SQVTM and ANQGSEA. V lost 5 bases to trimming and J lost 5 bases, with 15 bases between them. This CDR3 is built from 13 residues. Here the CDR3 DNA reads TGCAGCGTTACAAAGGGGGTAGGGACTGAAGCTTTCTTT. It translates to CSVTKGVGTEAFF. Looking up the rest from reference TRBV29-1 and TRBJ1-1 gives the full variable domain: SAVISQKPSRDICQRGTSLTIQCQVDSQVTMMFWYRQQPGQSLTLIATANQGSEATYESGFVIDKFPISRPNLTFSTLTVSNMSPEDSSIYLCSVTKGVGTEAFFGQGTRLTVV.

The V call is TRBV19, the J call TRBJ2-6; a weak D match, TRBD1 (5 bases). Germline V gene data show CDR1 as LNHDA and CDR2 as SQIVND (reference sequence). V was cut by 3 bases and J by 0 bases, with 12 bases left in between. CDR3 size: 17 residues. As DNA, the CDR3 is TGTGCCAGTAGTATCCCAGGGTTATCCTCTGGGGCCAACGTCCTGACTTTC. This sequence encodes CASSIPGLSSGANVLTF.

The V gene is TRBV5-6, the J gene TRBJ1-6, with unresolved D. V lost 6 bases, J lost 4 bases, and 23 bases lay in between. The germline CDR1 and CDR2 sequences are SGHDT and YYEEEE. This CDR3 is 18 amino acids long. CDR3 sequence: CASTSQSEIGRYNSPLHF. The CDR3 coding sequence is TGTGCCAGCACTTCCCAAAGCGAGATTGGACGTTATAATTCACCCCTCCACTTT.

The rearrangement joins TRBV9 to TRBJ1-6; D is uncertain. Trimming pared 1 base from V and 7 bases from J, leaving 12 bases between. The CDR3 totals 15 residues. From germline, CDR1 is SGDLS and CDR2 YYNGEE. The CDR3 here is CASSVQGNTNSPLHF. In nucleotides, the CDR3 is TGTGCCAGCAGCGTACAAGGGAACACGAATTCACCCCTCCACTTT. Full variable domain (remainder filled in from reference TRBV9 and TRBJ1-6): DSGVTQTPKHLITATGQRVTLRCSPRSGDLSVYWYQQSLDQGLQFLIQYYNGEERAKGNILERFSAQQFPDLHSELNLSSLELGDSALYFCASSVQGNTNSPLHFGNGTRLTVT.

CDR3 coding DNA: TGTGCCAGCAGCCACCCCCGCGACAGCGTGAACACTGAAGCTTTCTTT. It yields the protein CASSHPRDSVNTEAFF. The chain joins TRBV7-9 to TRBJ1-1; weak D call: TRBD1 (5 bases). V was clipped by 5 bases and J by 0 bases, with 16 bases between them. Germline-derived CDR1 and CDR2 are SEHNR and FQNEAQ (reference sequence). The CDR3 has 16 amino acids. Looking up the rest from reference TRBV7-9 and TRBJ1-1 gives the full variable domain: DTGVSQNPRHKITKRGQNVTFRCDPISEHNRLYWYRQTLGQGPEFLTYFQNEAQLEKSRLLSDRFSAERPKGSFSTLEIQRTEQGDSAMYLCASSHPRDSVNTEAFFGQGTRLTVV.

The chain couples TRBV4-2 to TRBJ1-1; 7 bases are shared with TRBD1. V lost 3 bases and J lost 1; bases outside the gene matches: 8. Germline CDR1 LGHNA, CDR2 YNFKEQ. CDR3 size: 16 residues. The CDR3 sequence is CASSQPRTGPNTEAFF. The CDR3 coding sequence is TGTGCCAGCAGCCAGCCCCGGACAGGCCCGAACACTGAAGCTTTCTTT.

The chain recombines TRBV11-2 with TRBJ2-5; D unclear. Germline CDR1 and CDR2: SGHAT and FQNNGV. Trimming left V 7 bases short and J 1 base short, with 10 bases between. The CDR3 has 13 residues. CDR3 residues: CASTAGGQETQYF. CDR3 nucleotides: TGTGCCAGCACCGCCGGTGGCCAAGAGACCCAGTACTTC.

This clone was recorded only once. The chain has TRBV7-9 and TRBJ1-5; 10 bases fit TRBD1. Germline V gives CDR1 SEHNR, CDR2 FQNEAQ (reference sequence). V trimming: 5 bases; J trimming: 1 base; junction bases outside the gene matches: 2. The CDR3 totals 15 residues. The CDR3 reads CASSRTGGSNQPQHF. The CDR3 DNA reads as TGTGCCAGCAGCCGGACAGGGGGGAGCAATCAGCCCCAGCATTTT.

This clone showed up just a few times. V is TRBV2 and J is TRBJ2-4, with 12 bases identical to TRBD1. V shed 6 bases and J 7 bases; nucleotides not matched to a gene: 4. The length of the CDR3 is 14 residues. Germline-derived CDR1 and CDR2 are SNHLY and FYNNEI. For the CDR3, the DNA is TGTGCCAGCAGGGGACAGGGGGCTTTGAACATTCAGTACTTC. Amino acid sequence: CASRGQGALNIQYF. The full variable domain, its missing parts supplied by reference TRBV2 and TRBJ2-4, is EPEVTQTPSHQVTQMGQEVILRCVPISNHLYFYWYRQILGQKVEFLVSFYNNEISEKSEIFDDQFSVERPDGSNFTLKIRSTKLEDSAMYFCASRGQGALNIQYFGAGTRLSVL.

The V and J genes are TRBV27 and TRBJ2-1, with 14 bases identical to TRBD2. V gave up 5 bases and J gave up 6 bases; unmatched junction bases: 12. Germline CDR1 MNHEY, CDR2 SMNVEV (reference sequence). CDR3 length: 18 amino acids. Written as DNA, the CDR3 is TGTGCCAGCAGTCGGAGAGGGACTAGCGGGAGTACCGGCAATGAGCAGTTCTTC. Protein: CASSRRGTSGSTGNEQFF.

The chain employs TRBV5-5 and TRBJ1-5; D is ambiguous. Per germline, CDR1 SGHKS and CDR2 YYEKEE (reference sequence). The CDR3 contains 14 residues. V was trimmed by 0 bases and J by 0 bases, leaving 4 bases between them. The CDR3 nucleotides read TGTGCCAGCAGCTTGGGCAGTAGCAATCAGCCCCAGCATTTT. Protein: CASSLGSSNQPQHF. The whole variable domain, filled in from reference TRBV5-5 and TRBJ1-5, reads DAGVTQSPTHLIKTRGQQVTLRCSPISGHKSVSWYQQVLGQGPQFIFQYYEKEERGRGNFPDRFSARQFPNYSSELNVNALLLGDSALYLCASSLGSSNQPQHFGDGTRLSIL.

CDR3 in amino acids: CASSSGGTDTQYF. CDR3 bases: TGTGCCAGCAGTTCGGGGGGCACAGATACGCAGTATTTT. The chain is built from TRBV28 and TRBJ2-3; tentatively, D is TRBD2 (6 bases). Germline lookup yields CDR1 MDHEN and CDR2 SYDVKM. This CDR3 comprises 13 residues. The V end lost 4 bases, the J end lost 1 base, and 6 bases lay between the germline ends.

The V call is TRBV27, the J call TRBJ2-7; D may be TRBD2 (5 bases). The V end lost 3 bases, the J end lost 3 bases, and 15 bases lay between the germline ends. Germline CDR1 MNHEY, CDR2 SMNVEV (reference sequence). CDR3 length: 15 residues. CDR3 loop: CASSFRKGVGYEQYV. CDR3 nucleotide sequence: TGTGCCAGCAGTTTTCGTAAGGGAGTGGGCTACGAGCAGTACGTC.

This rearrangement joins TRBV11-3 to TRBJ2-3; the D gene is possibly TRBD2 (7 bases). V was trimmed by 5 bases and J by 4 bases, leaving 13 bases between them. CDR1 is SGHNT, CDR2 YENEEA, per germline. The CDR3 runs to 14 residues. CDR3 residues: CASSLGGAADTQYF. CDR3 nucleotide sequence: TGTGCCAGCAGCCTAGGGGGGGCTGCAGATACGCAGTATTTT. The full variable domain, its missing parts supplied by reference TRBV11-3 and TRBJ2-3, is EAGVVQSPRYKIIEKKQPVAFWCNPISGHNTLYWYLQNLGQGPELLIRYENEEAVDDSQLPKDRFSAERLKGVDSTLKIQPAELGDSAVYLCASSLGGAADTQYFGPGTRLTVL.

J is TRBJ1-4 and V is TRBV7-3; 7 bases map to TRBD1. This CDR3 has 16 residues. Germline CDR1 and CDR2: SGHTA and FQGTGA. V was clipped by 5 bases and J by 7 bases; unmatched bases: 13. The CDR3 coding sequence is TGTGCCAGCAGCCCCACCCCGACAGGGAGACGTGAAAAACTGTTTTTT. It encodes CASSPTPTGRREKLFF.

The V call is TRBV6-5, the J call TRBJ1-2; D is possibly TRBD1 (5 bases). The germline V and J ends were trimmed by 7 bases and 3 bases, with 18 bases remaining between them. CDR3 length: 15 residues. The V gene's germline CDR1 is MNHEY and CDR2 SVGAGI. In DNA form, the CDR3 reads TGTGCCAGCACCCGACCTCCCTGGGGCTACTATGGCTACACCTTC. Translated, it gives CASTRPPWGYYGYTF.

The chain joins TRBV5-1 to TRBJ2-3; TRBD2 matches at 11 bases. With V trimmed by 4 bases and J by 4 bases, 11 bases remained unmatched. The CDR3 is 17 amino acids. Germline CDR1 and CDR2: SGHRS and YFSETQ. CDR3: CASSHGGTSGGADTQYF. For the CDR3, the DNA is TGCGCCAGCAGCCATGGGGGGACTAGCGGTGGAGCAGATACGCAGTATTTT.

The CDR3 protein is CASSPPGTGAYEQYV. CDR3 in DNA: TGTGCCAGCAGTCCCCCCGGGACAGGGGCTTACGAGCAGTACGTC. The V and J genes are TRBV28 and TRBJ2-7, with 10 bases lining up with TRBD1. Germline CDR1 MDHEN, CDR2 SYDVKM. The length of the CDR3 is 15 residues. J lost 4 bases, V lost 5 bases, and 8 bases had no gene match.

The rearrangement links TRBV9 to TRBJ2-2, with a tentative D call TRBD2 (5 bases). Between the trimmed V and J ends, which lost 2 bases and 3 bases, there was a span of 11 bases. CDR1 is SGDLS and CDR2 is YYNGEE in the germline V gene. The CDR3 runs 15 residues. The CDR3 DNA reads TGTGCCAGCAGCGTTGGCGGGCCCGACACCGGGGAGCTGTTTTTT. This encodes CASSVGGPDTGELFF.

V gene TRBV19 combines with J gene TRBJ1-5, with D perhaps matching TRBD1 (5 bases). This CDR3 spans 16 amino acids. Germline V gene data show CDR1 as LNHDA and CDR2 as SQIVND (reference sequence). V gave up 4 bases and J gave up 11 bases, with 24 bases separating them. The CDR3 nucleotides are TGTGCCAGTAGTAAGGACACCGGGGCCCTCATTGAGGCCCAGCATTTT. This codes for CASSKDTGALIEAQHF.

This clone was detected only once. V and J are TRBV18 and TRBJ2-7, with 9 bases matching TRBD2. This CDR3 comprises 16 residues. Germline assignment: CDR1 KGHSH and CDR2 LQKENI. Trimming cost V 2 bases and J 0 bases; bases outside gene matches: 5. This chain's CDR3 is CASSPTLAGSSYEQYF. CDR3 in DNA: TGTGCCAGCTCACCAACTCTAGCGGGGAGCTCCTACGAGCAGTACTTC.

The chain is built from TRBV9 and TRBJ2-7, with 9 bases fitting TRBD1. Unmatched junction bases numbered 1, after V lost 2 bases and J lost 4 bases. This CDR3 region has 13 residues. CDR1 and CDR2 from the germline V gene are SGDLS and YYNGEE. The CDR3 sequence is CASSVTGGYEQYF. In DNA form, the CDR3 reads TGTGCCAGCAGCGTGACAGGGGGTTACGAGCAGTACTTC.

The CDR3 coding sequence is TGTGCCAGCAGTTACTCTGGGGATATGGGGCAGTATTTT. Encoded protein: CASSYSGDMGQYF. J is TRBJ2-3 and V is TRBV6-5, with no clear D. V was cut by 0 bases and J by 11 bases, with 12 bases left in between. Germline V gives CDR1 MNHEY, CDR2 SVGAGI. This CDR3 region has 13 residues.

The CDR3 nucleotides are TGTGCCATCAGGGCAGCGAATCAGGGGGAGACCCAGTACTTC. It encodes CAIRAANQGETQYF. This chain uses TRBV10-3 with TRBJ2-5, with a weak D call TRBD1 (6 bases). The CDR3 consists of 14 residues. V was clipped by 6 bases and J by 5 bases, with 16 bases between them. In germline, CDR1 is ENHRY, CDR2 SYGVKD.

The chain carries TRBV6-6 and TRBJ2-5; 8 bases fit TRBD2. CDR1 and CDR2 from the germline V gene are MNHNY and SVGAGI (reference sequence). With V trimmed by 4 bases and J by 0 bases, 4 bases remained unmatched. The CDR3 consists of 15 residues. CDR3 DNA: TGTGCCAGCAGTTCTAGCGGGTGGGACCAAGAGACCCAGTACTTC. It translates to CASSSSGWDQETQYF.

The gene calls are TRBV5-6 and TRBJ2-1; D might be TRBD1 or TRBD2, each matching 5 bases. V gave up 4 bases and J gave up 10 bases, with 12 bases separating them. Looked up from germline, CDR1 is SGHDT and CDR2 is YYEEEE. This CDR3 comprises 12 residues. In DNA, the CDR3 is TGTGCCAGCAGCCGAGGGACGGCCGAGCAGTTCTTC. It is translated as CASSRGTAEQFF.

This chain links TRBV6-6 with TRBJ2-3, with D maybe TRBD1 (5 bases). The germline CDR1 and CDR2 sequences are MNHNY and SVGAGI (reference sequence). The CDR3 sequence is 15 residues long. The germline V and J ends were trimmed by 0 bases and 6 bases, with 13 bases remaining between them. The CDR3 DNA reads as TGTGCCAGCAGTTACTCGAGTAGGGGCAGGGATACGCAGTATTTT. Translated: CASSYSSRGRDTQYF.

This clone came up once. The chain links TRBV7-2 to TRBJ1-6; 7 nucleotides agree with TRBD1. This CDR3 is built from 15 residues. Per the germline V gene, CDR1 is SGHTA and CDR2 is FQGNSA. V dropped 5 bases and J dropped 7; count of bases not matched to a gene: 8. The DNA of the CDR3 is TGTGCCAGCAGCAGGGGACAGCGAGTAAATTCACCCCTCCACTTT. It translates to CASSRGQRVNSPLHF.

The V and J genes are TRBV2 and TRBJ2-5; 7 bases are a match to TRBD2. The germline CDR1 and CDR2 sequences are SNHLY and FYNNEI. This CDR3 contains 13 residues. The junction had 8 bases not matched to a gene; V was cut back by 3 bases and J by 10 bases. CDR3 in DNA: TGTGCCAGCAGTGAGATGGGGGAGGGTATCCAGTACTTC. It translates to CASSEMGEGIQYF.